A selection of T cell receptor beta chains follows, all from one sample in a study of shared clonotypes between healthy human individuals. TCRdb keeps only in-frame clones here, not all; method: immunoSEQ multiplex PCR. Of about 600,000 clones listed, roughly four fifths are singletons. Sequenced input: PBMCs. These receptors were obtained from a middle-aged woman in good health. Some clones in this sample may be carry-over from other donors' samples. CDR3s include the opening cysteine and the closing phenylalanine or tryptophan. A D gene is named only where the DNA matches it firmly. The size entry is marked missing in some rows and otherwise reads once, few, many or a size class.

D	J	size	V	CDR3	DNA
-	TRBJ2-7	-	TRBV19	CASSMGAGIYEQYF	TGTGCCAGTAGTATGGGGGCGGGAATCTACGAGCAGTACTTC
-	TRBJ2-1	-	TRBV9	CASSGSGTPLVNEQFF	TGTGCCAGCAGCGGTTCCGGGACACCGTTAGTCAATGAGCAGTTCTTC
TRBD2	TRBJ2-7	-	TRBV7-2	CASSPGLAGTTRGSYEQYF	TGTGCCAGCAGCCCGGGACTAGCGGGGACCACCCGGGGTTCCTACGAGCAGTACTTC
-	TRBJ1-4	-	TRBV30	CAWSFNEKLFF	TGTGCCTGGAGTTTTAATGAAAAACTGTTTTTT
-	TRBJ2-2	-	TRBV19	CASNGGPGPNDPSTGELFF	TGTGCCAGTAACGGAGGACCGGGACCAAACGACCCGTCCACCGGGGAGCTGTTTTTT
-	TRBJ2-5	-	TRBV5-1	CASSLAGIVETQYF	TGCGCCAGCAGCTTAGCAGGGATCGTCGAGACCCAGTACTTC
TRBD1	TRBJ2-7	-	TRBV7-2	CASSPGTGSYEQYF	TGTGCCAGCAGCCCCGGGACAGGTTCGTACGAGCAGTACTTC
-	TRBJ1-2	-	TRBV19	CASSLGRIDGYTF	TGTGCCAGTAGTCTTGGTCGAATAGATGGCTACACCTTC
-	TRBJ1-2	once	TRBV4-2	CASSRGTGYTF	TGTGCCAGCAGCCGGGGGACAGGCTACACCTTC
-	TRBJ1-1	-	TRBV27	CASSLSWGFNTEAFF	TGTGCCAGCAGTTTATCATGGGGCTTCAACACTGAAGCTTTCTTT
-	TRBJ1-3	-	TRBV5-1	CASSLTKSGNTIYF	TGCGCCAGCAGCTTAACGAAGTCTGGAAACACCATATATTTT
TRBD2	TRBJ2-1	-	TRBV11-2	CASSPRLAGTHSSYNEQFF	TGTGCCAGCAGCCCCCGACTAGCGGGTACCCATAGCTCCTACAATGAGCAGTTCTTC
TRBD1	TRBJ2-5	-	TRBV28	CASSFSTGVQETQYF	TGTGCCAGCAGTTTCTCGACAGGGGTCCAAGAGACCCAGTACTTC
-	TRBJ1-2	few	TRBV14	CASSQGGGLGYGYTF	TGTGCCAGCAGCCAAGGGGGAGGACTGGGCTATGGCTACACCTTC
-	TRBJ1-4	-	TRBV11-2	CASSSSGGLEKLFF	TGTGCCAGCAGCTCCAGCGGCGGCCTTGAAAAACTGTTTTTT
TRBD1	TRBJ1-2	-	TRBV5-4	CASSLATGAPAVF	TGTGCCAGCAGCTTGGCGACAGGGGCCCCAGCCGTCTTC
TRBD2	TRBJ2-3	-	TRBV5-6	CASSGLAGGRVVDTQYF	TGTGCCAGCAGCGGACTAGCGGGAGGAAGGGTGGTAGATACGCAGTATTTT
-	TRBJ2-7	few	TRBV18	CASSEGDSYEQYF	TGTGCCAGCTCAGAGGGGGACTCCTACGAGCAGTACTTC
TRBD2	TRBJ2-1	-	TRBV28	CASSSTLLAGGYNEQFF	TGTGCCAGCAGTTCAACCCTACTAGCGGGTGGATACAATGAGCAGTTCTTC
-	TRBJ2-6	-	TRBV7-6	CASSLDASGANVLTF	TGTGCCAGCAGCCTGGATGCCTCTGGGGCCAACGTCCTGACTTTC
TRBD2	TRBJ2-3	-	TRBV7-8	CASSLALAGASGTDTQYF	TGTGCCAGCAGCTTAGCACTAGCGGGAGCCTCGGGCACAGATACGCAGTATTTT
TRBD2	TRBJ2-1	many	TRBV10-3	CAISLGLADYNEQFF	TGTGCCATCAGCCTCGGACTAGCGGACTACAATGAGCAGTTCTTC
-	TRBJ1-1	-	TRBV7-9	CASSPYGGGTEAFF	TGTGCCAGCAGCCCTTACGGGGGGGGCACTGAAGCTTTCTTT
-	TRBJ2-1	-	TRBV7-9	CASSLAADNEQFF	TGTGCCAGCAGCTTAGCAGCGGACAATGAGCAGTTCTTC
-	TRBJ2-1	-	TRBV19	CASSIGPNEQFF	TGTGCCAGTAGTATAGGCCCCAATGAGCAGTTCTTC
-	TRBJ1-2	-	TRBV4-3	CASSQDPYPENYGYTF	TGCGCCAGCAGCCAAGATCCGTACCCCGAAAACTATGGCTACACCTTC
-	TRBJ1-1	-	TRBV6-5	CASSGRTEATEAFF	TGTGCCAGCAGTGGGCGGACAGAGGCCACTGAAGCTTTCTTT
-	TRBJ2-5	once	TRBV4-2	CASSQDAAGETQYF	TGTGCCAGCAGCCAAGATGCGGCGGGAGAGACCCAGTACTTC
-	TRBJ2-1	few	TRBV10-3	CAISEVGQARYNEQFF	TGTGCCATCAGTGAGGTTGGGCAGGCGAGATACAATGAGCAGTTCTTC
-	TRBJ2-7	once	TRBV4-2	CASSPEGPTYEQYF	TGTGCCAGCAGCCCCGAGGGGCCTACCTACGAGCAGTACTTC
-	TRBJ2-3	-	TRBV6-5	CASSYSHNTDTQYF	TGTGCCAGCAGTTACTCGCACAACACAGATACGCAGTATTTT
-	TRBJ2-1	-	TRBV5-1	CASSLIAATSGNEQFF	TGCGCCAGCAGCTTGATAGCGGCTACTTCGGGAAATGAGCAGTTCTTC
-	TRBJ2-7	-	TRBV7-2	CASSLASGAYEQYF	TGTGCCAGCAGCTTAGCGTCCGGGGCCTACGAGCAGTACTTC